Below are 10 T cell receptor beta chains sequenced from a single sample in a study of CD8 T cells in ankylosing spondylitis. TCRdb reanalysed the 5' RACE reads using MiXCR and keeps one entry per CDR3 protein. The top ten hold about 20% of the sample, which has a few hundred thousand distinct CDR3 sequences, roughly a tenth seen once. The specimen was blood, either unsorted or a sorted T cell fraction (not recorded which). These receptors came from a male donor with ankylosing spondylitis or in good health (not recorded which).

Concerning this clonotype: This may be a read error: a much more frequent sequence differs by one nucleotide. The chain links TRBV10-3 to TRBJ2-7; no firm D call. V was shortened by 11 bases and J by 3 bases, with 11 bases between the two germline ends. The CDR3 has 11 residues. CDR1 ENHRY and CDR2 SYGVKD come from the germline V gene. The CDR3 region is CAVMADYEQYF. Written as DNA, the CDR3 is TGTGCCGTCATGGCGGACTACGAGCAGTACTTC.

This rearrangement joins TRBV7-2 to TRBJ2-2; 11 bases align to TRBD2. Trimming removed 3 bases from V and 0 bases from J; junction bases left unmatched: 3. The CDR3 extends over 17 amino acids. Per germline, CDR1 SGHTA and CDR2 FQGNSA. For the CDR3, the DNA is TGTGCCAGCAGCTTCGGGACTAGCGGCTCGAACACCGGGGAGCTGTTTTTT. It yields the protein CASSFGTSGSNTGELFF.

This clonotype was seen at least ten times. J is TRBJ2-3 and V is TRBV6-1; tentatively, D is TRBD1 (6 bases). Trimming left V 4 bases short and J 3 bases short, with 11 bases between. CDR1 is MNHNS and CDR2 is SASEGT in the germline V gene. The length of the CDR3 is 14 residues. This CDR3 is CASSGQVSTDTQYF. Here the CDR3 DNA reads TGTGCCAGCAGTGGACAGGTTTCGACAGATACGCAGTATTTT.

This clonotype was seen a few times. The chain links TRBV11-2 to TRBJ1-6; D not resolved. Germline assignment: CDR1 SGHAT and CDR2 FQNNGV. The CDR3 is 13 residues long. Deletions cut 1 base from V and 10 bases from J, with 8 bases between. The CDR3 is CASSLGERSPLHF. In nucleotides, the CDR3 is TGTGCCAGCAGCTTAGGGGAGAGATCACCCCTCCACTTT.

This clonotype was detected only a few times. This chain joins TRBV5-1 and TRBJ2-7; D possibly corresponds to TRBD2 (6 bases). Germline CDR1 and CDR2: SGHRS and YFSETQ. V was pared by 0 bases and J by 2 bases, with 12 bases between. The CDR3 contains 15 residues. The CDR3 region is CASSLAGTSTYEQYF. CDR3 DNA: TGCGCCAGCAGCTTGGCCGGGACTTCGACCTACGAGCAGTACTTC.

This clonotype was recorded at least ten times. V gene TRBV5-1 combines with J gene TRBJ2-7; no definite D call. The length of the CDR3 is 14 residues. Germline values: CDR1 SGHRS, CDR2 YFSETQ. Trimming took off 1 base at V and 4 bases at J, with 12 bases between the two ends. The CDR3 here is CASSLSSLGYEQYF. CDR3 nucleotides: TGCGCCAGCAGCTTGTCCTCCCTGGGTTACGAGCAGTACTTC.

This chain links TRBV25-1 with TRBJ2-4, with D possibly TRBD2 on 6 matching bases. The CDR3 length is 15 residues. The V end lost 4 bases, the J end lost 0 bases, and 10 bases lay between the germline ends. Germline V lookup: CDR1 MGHDK, CDR2 SYGVNS. The CDR3 sequence: CASSGSGPAKNIQYF. The CDR3, as DNA: TGTGCCAGCAGTGGAAGCGGGCCAGCCAAAAACATTCAGTACTTC.

This clonotype was seen at least ten times. V usage is TRBV9 and J usage is TRBJ2-1; D is unresolved. CDR3 length: 15 amino acids. Germline V gives CDR1 SGDLS, CDR2 YYNGEE. Trimming stripped 0 bases from V and 6 bases from J, with 13 bases between. DNA of the CDR3: TGTGCCAGCAGCGTAGTTTGGCCAGAGCCCAATGAGCAGTTCTTC. Protein: CASSVVWPEPNEQFF.

This clonotype has ten or more counts. The chain employs TRBV7-6 and TRBJ1-6; D is possibly TRBD1 (5 bases). Per germline, CDR1 SGHVS and CDR2 FNYEAQ. V lost 3 bases and J lost 10, with 13 bases in between. The CDR3 runs 14 residues. This CDR3 reads CASSFGGTDSPLHF. The CDR3 nucleotides are TGTGCCAGCAGCTTCGGGGGGACCGACTCACCCCTCCACTTT. The whole variable domain, remainder taken from reference TRBV7-6 and TRBJ1-6, is GAGVSQSPRYKVTKRGQDVALRCDPISGHVSLYWYRQALGQGPEFLTYFNYEAQQDKSGLPNDRFSAERPEGSISTLTIQRTEQRDSAMYRCASSFGGTDSPLHFGNGTRLTVT.

As to this clonotype: A read error may be the cause here, since a much bigger clone is one base away. The chain recombines TRBV3-1 with TRBJ2-7; D may be TRBD1 or TRBD2 (5 bases each). Germline loops: CDR1 LGHDT, CDR2 YNNKEL (reference sequence). This CDR3 spans 11 amino acids. Trimming pared 7 bases from V and 5 bases from J, leaving 9 bases between. CDR3 amino acids: CASIQGDEQYF. CDR3 nucleotides: TGTGCCAGCATCCAGGGAGACGAGCAGTACTTC.